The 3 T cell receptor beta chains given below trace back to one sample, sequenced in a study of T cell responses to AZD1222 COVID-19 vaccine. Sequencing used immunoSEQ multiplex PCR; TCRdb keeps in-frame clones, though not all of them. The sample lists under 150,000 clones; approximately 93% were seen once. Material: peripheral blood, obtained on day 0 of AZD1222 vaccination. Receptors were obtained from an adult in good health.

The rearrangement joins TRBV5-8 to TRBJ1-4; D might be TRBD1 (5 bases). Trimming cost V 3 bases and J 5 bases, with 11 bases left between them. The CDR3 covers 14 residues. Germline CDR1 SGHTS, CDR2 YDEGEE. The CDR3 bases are TGTGCCAGCAGCTCGGGGGGACCCAATGAAAAACTGTTTTTT. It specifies CASSSGGPNEKLFF.

In DNA, the CDR3 is TGTGCCAGCAGCGTACACACTAGCGGGAGTGCAGATACGCAGTATTTT. The encoded protein is CASSVHTSGSADTQYF. This chain connects TRBV9 to TRBJ2-3; 11 positions agree with TRBD2. The CDR3 consists of 16 residues. Germline V gene lookup returns CDR1 SGDLS and CDR2 YYNGEE. The V segment lost 1 base and the J segment 4 bases; nucleotides outside the gene matches: 5.

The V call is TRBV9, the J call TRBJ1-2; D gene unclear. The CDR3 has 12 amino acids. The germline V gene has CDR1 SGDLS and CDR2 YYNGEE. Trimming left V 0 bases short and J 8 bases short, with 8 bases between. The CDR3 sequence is CASSVGEGGYTF. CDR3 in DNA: TGTGCCAGCAGCGTAGGGGAAGGGGGCTACACCTTC.